The T cell receptor beta chain described here comes from a study of cytomegalovirus exposure and HLA in healthy donors. About the study: Within the Caucasian-associated ancestry cluster were approximately 77% of the roughly 430 genotyped donors. Study conclusions and caveats: The study assumed roughly uniform donor sequencing depth for presence/absence analyses. One variant, a missense change in DCLRE1C, was linked in a later analysis to TCR beta V- and J-gene trimming.

It was with 60 Vbeta and 13 Jbeta primers that the PCR ran. The method was immunoSEQ multiplex PCR; TCRdb's version includes in-frame clones alone and lacks a portion of them. The repertoire holds tens of thousands of clones, with roughly 67% as singletons. Germline lookup yields CDR1 MNHEY and CDR2 SMNVEV (reference sequence). This CDR3 has 15 amino acids. The V end was cut by 2 bases, the J end by 1 base, with 9 bases between. Turning to this clone: What it binds is not known.

The chain combines TRBV27 with TRBJ1-3; D is perhaps TRBD1 (6 bases). The sequencing input was PBMCs. The receptor's source is a woman aged 50 to 65 in good health and CMV-seropositive. CDR3 in DNA: TGTGCCAGCAGTTTACAGGGGCATTCTGGAAACACCATATATTTT. Its translation: CASSLQGHSGNTIYF.